The sequence of this T cell receptor (beta chain) was determined in a study of control samples from healthy donors and cancer patients. TCRdb's table, derived via immunoSEQ multiplex PCR, lists solely in-frame clones and lacks some. The sample lists 150,000 to 200,000 clones; around 92% were seen once. V lost 1 base and J 0 bases, leaving 10 bases between the germline ends. In germline, CDR1 is LNHDA, CDR2 SQIVND (reference sequence). The CDR3 loop spans 16 amino acids. The J gene is TRBJ2-1, the V gene TRBV19, with D perhaps TRBD1 or TRBD2 (5 bases each). The material sequenced was blood. The receptor was isolated from a woman in her 30s in good health. In DNA, the CDR3 is TGTGCCAGTAGTATAGGGCCAGGGAGCTCCTACAATGAGCAGTTCTTC. This translates into CASSIGPGSSYNEQFF.